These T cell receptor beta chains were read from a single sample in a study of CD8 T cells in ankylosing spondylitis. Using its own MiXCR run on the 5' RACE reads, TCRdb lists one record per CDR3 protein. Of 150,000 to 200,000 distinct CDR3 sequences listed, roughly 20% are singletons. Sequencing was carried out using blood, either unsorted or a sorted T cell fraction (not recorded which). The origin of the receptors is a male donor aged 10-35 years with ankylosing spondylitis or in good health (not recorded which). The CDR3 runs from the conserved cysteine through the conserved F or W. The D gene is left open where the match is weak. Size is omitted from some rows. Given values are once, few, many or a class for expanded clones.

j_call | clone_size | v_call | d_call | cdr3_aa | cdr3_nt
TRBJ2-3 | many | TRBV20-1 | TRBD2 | CSASARLAGATDTQYF | TGCAGTGCTAGCGCGCGACTAGCGGGAGCGACAGATACGCAGTATTTT
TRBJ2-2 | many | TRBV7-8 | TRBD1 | CASSPRDRAPGELFF | TGTGCCAGCAGCCCCCGGGACAGGGCCCCCGGGGAGCTGTTTTTT
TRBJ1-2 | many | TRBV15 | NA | CATSRDPGDGYTF | TGTGCCACCAGCAGAGATCCGGGGGATGGCTACACCTTC
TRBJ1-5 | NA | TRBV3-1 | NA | CASSPGRGQPQHF | TGTGCCAGCAGCCCCGGGAGAGGACAGCCCCAGCATTTT
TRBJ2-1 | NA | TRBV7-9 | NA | CASSGLVSVNEQFF | TGTGCCAGCAGCGGGCTAGTAAGTGTCAATGAGCAGTTCTTC
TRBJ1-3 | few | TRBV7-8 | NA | CASSLGSIPGFSGNTIYF | TGTGCCAGCAGCTTAGGCTCCATTCCAGGCTTCTCTGGAAACACCATATATTTT
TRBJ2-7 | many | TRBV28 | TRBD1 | CASSNRQGLSYEQYF | TGTGCCAGCAGTAATAGACAGGGCCTTTCCTACGAGCAGTACTTC
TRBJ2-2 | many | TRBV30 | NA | CAWSIAANTGELFF | TGTGCCTGGAGTATAGCTGCGAACACCGGGGAGCTGTTTTTT
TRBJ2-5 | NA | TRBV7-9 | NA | CASSFSQFETQYF | TGTGCCAGCAGCTTCTCCCAGTTCGAGACCCAGTACTTC
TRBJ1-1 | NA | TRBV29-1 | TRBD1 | CSVGGQTNTEAFF | TGCAGCGTTGGGGGACAGACGAACACTGAAGCTTTCTTT
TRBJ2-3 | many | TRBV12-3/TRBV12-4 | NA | CASSFEMSGSSSTDTQYF | TGTGCCAGCAGTTTCGAAATGAGCGGCAGCTCTAGCACAGATACGCAGTATTTT
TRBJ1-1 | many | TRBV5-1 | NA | CASSSLGSGAEAFF | TGCGCCAGCAGCTCATTGGGGTCAGGCGCTGAAGCTTTCTTT
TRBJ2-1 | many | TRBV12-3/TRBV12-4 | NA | CATTPDGRRSYNEQFF | TGTGCCACCACCCCCGATGGCAGGCGGTCCTACAATGAGCAGTTCTTC
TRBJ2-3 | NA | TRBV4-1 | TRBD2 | CASSQDKAGGVPDTQYF | TGCGCCAGCAGCCAAGATAAAGCGGGAGGGGTACCAGATACGCAGTATTTT
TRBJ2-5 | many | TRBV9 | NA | CASSFRPGETQYF | TGTGCCAGCAGCTTCCGGCCGGGGGAGACCCAGTACTTC
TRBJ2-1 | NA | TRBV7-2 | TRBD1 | CASSLVGGVDEQFF | TGTGCCAGCAGCTTGGTAGGGGGCGTCGATGAGCAGTTCTTC
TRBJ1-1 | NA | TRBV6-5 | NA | CASSYGQANTEAFF | TGTGCCAGCAGTTACGGGCAGGCGAACACTGAAGCTTTCTTT
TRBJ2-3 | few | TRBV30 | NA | CAWSGGHISTDTQYF | TGTGCCTGGAGTGGGGGTCACATTTCCACAGATACGCAGTATTTT
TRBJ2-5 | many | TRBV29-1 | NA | CSATTANQETQYF | TGCAGCGCCACGACAGCTAACCAAGAGACCCAGTACTTC
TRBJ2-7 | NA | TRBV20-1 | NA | CSARGLSYEQYF | TGCAGTGCGAGAGGCCTATCCTACGAGCAGTACTTC
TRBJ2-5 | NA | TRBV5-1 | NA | CASSPTDRKETQYF | TGCGCCAGCAGTCCAACGGACCGAAAAGAGACCCAGTACTTC
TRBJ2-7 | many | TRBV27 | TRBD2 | CASSLTSGSEYF | TGTGCCAGCAGTCTTACTAGCGGGAGTGAGTACTTC
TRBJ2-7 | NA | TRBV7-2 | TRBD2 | CASTLAGSLYEQYF | TGTGCCAGCACCCTAGCGGGAAGTCTCTACGAGCAGTACTTC
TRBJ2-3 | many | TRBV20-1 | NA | CSARDTTSGTDTQYF | TGCAGTGCTAGAGATACGACTAGTGGGACAGATACGCAGTATTTT
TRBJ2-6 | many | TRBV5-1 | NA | CASSSQSGANVLTF | TGCGCCAGCAGCTCTCAATCCGGGGCCAACGTCCTGACTTTC
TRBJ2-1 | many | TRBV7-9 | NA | CASISLNNPYNEQFF | TGTGCCAGCATTTCCCTGAACAACCCATACAATGAGCAGTTCTTC
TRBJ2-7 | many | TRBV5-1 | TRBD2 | CASSGDRTSGWSSYEQYF | TGCGCCAGCAGCGGAGATAGAACTAGCGGGTGGAGCTCCTACGAGCAGTACTTC
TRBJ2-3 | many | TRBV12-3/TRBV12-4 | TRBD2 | CASSPSGTTDTQYF | TGTGCCAGCAGCCCGAGCGGGACCACAGATACGCAGTATTTT
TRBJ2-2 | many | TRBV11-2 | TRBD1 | CASGRDRGFRGTGELFF | TGTGCCAGCGGCCGGGACAGGGGTTTTAGAGGAACCGGGGAGCTGTTTTTT
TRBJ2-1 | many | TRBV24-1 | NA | CATKSSYNEQFF | TGTGCCACCAAGAGCTCCTACAATGAGCAGTTCTTC
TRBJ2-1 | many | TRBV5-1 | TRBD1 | CASSAPGTGVAEQFF | TGCGCCAGCAGCGCGCCCGGGACAGGGGTGGCTGAGCAGTTCTTC
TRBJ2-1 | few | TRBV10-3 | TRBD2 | CAISESLAEAYNEQFF | TGTGCCATCAGTGAGTCACTAGCGGAAGCCTACAATGAGCAGTTCTTC
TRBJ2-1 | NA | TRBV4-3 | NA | CASSPPATSEQFF | TGCGCCAGCAGCCCCCCAGCGACAAGTGAGCAGTTCTTC
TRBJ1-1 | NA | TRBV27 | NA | CASSLGHLNTEAFF | TGTGCCAGCAGTTTGGGACACTTGAACACTGAAGCTTTCTTT
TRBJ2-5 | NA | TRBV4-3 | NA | CASSQDWEWGGETQYF | TGCGCCAGCAGCCAAGATTGGGAATGGGGCGGGGAGACCCAGTACTTC
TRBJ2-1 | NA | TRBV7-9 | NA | CASSLDLSSYNEQFF | TGTGCCAGCAGCTTAGACTTGAGCTCCTACAATGAGCAGTTCTTC
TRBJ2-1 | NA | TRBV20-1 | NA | CSASGELSYNEQFF | TGCAGTGCTAGTGGCGAACTCTCCTACAATGAGCAGTTCTTC
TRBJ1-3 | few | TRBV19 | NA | CASGWGNTIYF | TGTGCCAGTGGGTGGGGAAACACCATATATTTT
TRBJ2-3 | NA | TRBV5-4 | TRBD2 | CASGTSGFTDTQYF | TGTGCCAGCGGAACTAGCGGGTTCACAGATACGCAGTATTTT
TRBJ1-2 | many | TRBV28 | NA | CATRGTPGYTF | TGTGCCACGCGAGGGACACCCGGCTACACCTTC